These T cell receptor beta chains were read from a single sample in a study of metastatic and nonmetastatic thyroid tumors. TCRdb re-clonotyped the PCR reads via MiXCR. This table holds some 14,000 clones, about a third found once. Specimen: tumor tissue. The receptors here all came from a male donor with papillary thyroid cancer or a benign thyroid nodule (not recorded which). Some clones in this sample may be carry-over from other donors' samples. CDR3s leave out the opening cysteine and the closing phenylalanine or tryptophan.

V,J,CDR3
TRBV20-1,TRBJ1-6,SARDTQYNSPLH
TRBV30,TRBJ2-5,AWSPPAWGGGRRETQY
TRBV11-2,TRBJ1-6,ASSLGPGSYNSPLH
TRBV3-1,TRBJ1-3,ASSPNRAGNTIY
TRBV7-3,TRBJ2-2,ASSLTDGAGELF
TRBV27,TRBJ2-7,ASSPSVLDEQY
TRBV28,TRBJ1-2,ASHRGGYGYT
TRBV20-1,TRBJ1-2,SAGFSGLWGYT
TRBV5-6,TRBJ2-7,ASSLELREGNEQY
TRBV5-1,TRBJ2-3,ASSYGLAGADTQY
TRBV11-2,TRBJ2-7,ASSPILSLRCFYEQY
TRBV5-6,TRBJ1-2,ASSLLGEEGYT
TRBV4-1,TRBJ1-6,ASSHPGGENSPLH
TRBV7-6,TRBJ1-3,ASSTTGTASSGNTIY
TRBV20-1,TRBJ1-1,SAREPGIALEAF
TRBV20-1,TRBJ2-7,SAYDLAGESYEQY
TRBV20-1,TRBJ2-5,SARIGETQY
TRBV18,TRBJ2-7,ASSPVGYEQY
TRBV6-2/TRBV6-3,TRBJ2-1,ASNPSGGPYNEQF
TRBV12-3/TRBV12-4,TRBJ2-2,ASTFLASRNTGELI
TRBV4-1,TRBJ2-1,ASSQDRASANNEQF
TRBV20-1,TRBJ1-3,SSFPGVDPGNTIY
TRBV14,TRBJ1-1,ASSPGLNTEAF
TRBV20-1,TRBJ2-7,SARISGTASGEQY
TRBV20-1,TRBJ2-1,SARDDFGASLYNEQF
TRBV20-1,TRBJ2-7,SARDRVLGLDEQY
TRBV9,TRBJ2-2,ASSSQRTGGRTGELF
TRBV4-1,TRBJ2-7,ASSPRGGEQY
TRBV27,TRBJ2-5,ASSSTTGTPETQF
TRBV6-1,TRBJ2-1,ASGGSNNEQF
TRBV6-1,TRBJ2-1,ASNLHGGVDGNEQF
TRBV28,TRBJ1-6,ASSLDTSSYNSPLH
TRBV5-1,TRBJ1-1,ASSLNSGEAF
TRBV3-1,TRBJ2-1,ASSRLAGGNEQF
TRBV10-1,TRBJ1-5,ASTALDQPQH
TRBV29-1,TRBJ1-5,SVGDPGGNQPQH
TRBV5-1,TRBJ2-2,ASSLDLADTGELF
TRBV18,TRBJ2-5,ASSLGTEQETQY
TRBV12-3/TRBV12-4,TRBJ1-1,ASRRDSLNTEAF
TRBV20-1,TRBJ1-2,SAIQGQGSWGYT
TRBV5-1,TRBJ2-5,ARSLDEAQY
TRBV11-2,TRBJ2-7,ASSKEGLAYEQY
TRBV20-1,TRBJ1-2,SSRDAGAWYCGYT